A selection of T cell receptor beta chains follows, all from one sample in a study of blood T cell repertoires in COVID-19. Only in-frame clones appear in the TCRdb table, and some are missing; sequencing was by immunoSEQ multiplex PCR. Among a few hundred thousand clones, about 88% were seen once, and the ten largest hold 1.4% to 1.5%. What was sequenced was PBMCs or T cells enriched from blood (not recorded which). Receptor source: a woman aged 18-29 years who had been exposed to COVID-19. Each CDR3 is given with its conserved first and last residue. A D gene is named only where the DNA matches it firmly. Rows may omit the clone size; those that give it use once, few, many or a size class.

>.|TRBJ2-7|.|TRBV7-2
CASSKGGDWGEQYF
TGTGCCAGCAGCAAAGGGGGGGACTGGGGCGAGCAGTACTTC
>.|TRBJ2-6|TRBD1|TRBV7-6
CASSPTGGAARANVLTF
TGTGCCAGCAGCCCGACAGGGGGCGCAGCTAGGGCCAACGTCCTGACTTTC
>.|TRBJ1-2|.|TRBV4-2
CASSQEVRVRYTF
TGTGCCAGCAGCCAAGAAGTGCGGGTTCGCTACACCTTC
>.|TRBJ2-7|TRBD1|TRBV7-2
CASRGTGGSYEQYF
TGTGCCAGCAGGGGGACAGGGGGTTCCTACGAGCAGTACTTC
>.|TRBJ1-5|TRBD1|TRBV6-5
CASSSYRGRTNQPQHF
TGTGCCAGCAGTTCATACAGGGGGCGGACCAATCAGCCCCAGCATTTT
>once|TRBJ1-2|TRBD1|TRBV14
CASSQGGTVFNYGYTF
TGTGCCAGCAGCCAAGGAGGGACAGTGTTTAACTATGGCTACACCTTC
>.|TRBJ2-7|TRBD1|TRBV7-7
CASSLDRTGGVEQYF
TGTGCTAGCAGCCTCGACCGGACAGGGGGGGTCGAGCAGTACTTC
>few|TRBJ2-3|.|TRBV9
CASSAQDSPPADTQYF
TGTGCCAGCAGCGCCCAGGACAGTCCCCCGGCAGATACGCAGTATTTT
>.|TRBJ1-1|TRBD1|TRBV24-1
CATSGSGTGNTEAFF
TGTGCCACCAGTGGCTCCGGGACAGGTAACACTGAAGCTTTCTTT
>.|TRBJ2-7|.|TRBV11-2
CASSLDPDSYEQYF
TGTGCCAGCAGCTTAGATCCGGACTCTTACGAGCAGTACTTC
>.|TRBJ1-5|.|TRBV3-1/TRBV3-2
CASSQGQMNQPQHF
TGTGCCAGCAGCCAAGGACAGATGAATCAGCCCCAGCATTTT
>few|TRBJ1-3|.|TRBV28
CASRDSLSGNTIYF
TGTGCCAGCAGGGACAGCCTCTCTGGAAACACCATATATTTT
>.|TRBJ2-2|TRBD2|TRBV29-1
CSVASGTITGELFF
TGCAGCGTCGCGTCCGGGACTATCACCGGGGAGCTGTTTTTT
>few|TRBJ2-1|.|TRBV3-1/TRBV3-2
CASSRAIPRNNEQFF
TGTGCCAGCAGCCGAGCGATTCCCCGCAACAATGAGCAGTTCTTC
>.|TRBJ1-3|.|TRBV29-1
CSVRGSGNTIYF
TGCAGCGTTCGAGGCTCTGGAAACACCATATATTTT
>.|TRBJ2-1|.|TRBV4-2
CASSQLSLGALLNEQFF
TGTGCCAGCAGCCAACTTAGCCTAGGCGCATTGTTAAATGAGCAGTTCTTC
>.|TRBJ2-1|TRBD2|TRBV2
CASSENSGRAYNEQFF
TGTGCCAGCAGTGAGAATAGCGGGAGGGCCTACAATGAGCAGTTCTTC
>.|TRBJ2-1|TRBD2|TRBV28
CASSKLAGRNEQFF
TGTGCCAGCAGTAAACTAGCGGGTAGGAATGAGCAGTTCTTC
>.|TRBJ2-7|.|TRBV2
CASSEDEFEQYF
TGTGCCAGCAGTGAAGACGAGTTCGAGCAGTACTTC
>.|TRBJ1-1|.|TRBV11-1
CASSSRRGEAFF
TGTGCCAGCAGCTCCAGGAGGGGTGAAGCTTTCTTT
>.|TRBJ1-6|TRBD1|TRBV5-4
CASSRGTGGLNSPLHF
TGTGCCAGCAGCCGTGGGACAGGGGGCCTTAATTCACCCCTCCACTTT
>once|TRBJ1-4|TRBD1|TRBV19
CARIRGTGPLNEKLFF
TGTGCCAGGATTAGGGGGACAGGCCCACTAAATGAAAAACTGTTTTTT
>.|TRBJ1-2|.|TRBV29-1
CSPERYQGFVEHYGYTF
TGCAGCCCCGAGAGGTACCAGGGGTTTGTTGAGCACTATGGCTACACCTTC
>.|TRBJ2-3|.|TRBV7-2
CASSLALRGGADTQYF
TGTGCCAGCAGCTTAGCGCTGAGAGGAGGGGCAGATACGCAGTATTTT
>.|TRBJ1-3|TRBD1|TRBV30
CAWSVLGTGTSLSGNTIYF
TGTGCCTGGAGTGTACTTGGGACAGGGACATCTCTTTCTGGAAACACCATATATTTT
>.|TRBJ1-1|TRBD1|TRBV2
CASWDREDTEAFF
TGTGCCAGCTGGGACAGGGAGGACACTGAAGCTTTCTTT
>.|TRBJ2-1|.|TRBV30
CAWSLAPNEQFF
TGTGCCTGGAGTCTGGCCCCGAATGAGCAGTTCTTC
>.|TRBJ1-2|.|TRBV7-9
CASSLAAGVGYGYTF
TGTGCCAGCAGCTTAGCGGCAGGGGTCGGCTATGGCTACACCTTC
>.|TRBJ1-1|.|TRBV19
CASSRQLGMNTEAFF
TGTGCCAGTAGTAGACAGCTAGGGATGAACACTGAAGCTTTCTTT
>.|TRBJ2-5|.|TRBV11-2
CASSLLAPQETQYF
TGTGCCAGCAGCTTGCTAGCGCCCCAAGAGACCCAGTACTTC
>many|TRBJ2-1|TRBD2|TRBV20-1
CSASTSGGKNEQFF
TGCAGTGCTAGTACTAGCGGGGGGAAGAATGAGCAGTTCTTC
>.|TRBJ2-3|.|TRBV7-2
CASSLSESTDTQYF
TGTGCCAGCAGCTTAAGCGAGTCTACAGATACGCAGTATTTT
>.|TRBJ2-7|TRBD2|TRBV5-4
CASRLTSGTYEQYF
TGTGCCAGCAGGTTGACTAGCGGGACTTACGAGCAGTACTTC
>few|TRBJ1-1|.|TRBV6-5
CASSYSTGSNTEAFF
TGTGCCAGCAGTTACTCGACAGGTAGCAACACTGAAGCTTTCTTT
>.|TRBJ2-7|TRBD2|TRBV28
CASLPQREIPSYEQYF
TGTGCCAGCCTACCCCAGCGGGAGATCCCCTCCTACGAGCAGTACTTC
>once|TRBJ2-1|.|TRBV6-2/TRBV6-3
CASSPPSDGEQFF
TGTGCCAGCAGTCCCCCTAGCGATGGTGAGCAGTTCTTC
>.|TRBJ1-2|TRBD1|TRBV6-4
CASKIEQGASYGYTF
TGTGCCAGCAAGATTGAACAGGGGGCGAGCTATGGCTACACCTTC
>.|TRBJ2-7|TRBD1|TRBV7-2
CASSPPGQGGYEQYF
TGTGCCAGCAGTCCTCCGGGACAGGGGGGCTACGAGCAGTACTTC
>.|TRBJ1-5|.|TRBV16
CASSQSRGSGPQHF
TGTGCCAGCAGCCAATCGCGGGGCTCTGGGCCCCAGCATTTT
>.|TRBJ2-7|.|TRBV13
CASSLGGGYPYEQYF
TGTGCCAGCAGCTTAGGGGGGGGATATCCTTACGAGCAGTACTTC
>.|TRBJ2-2|.|TRBV11-3
CASSPGGSAGELFF
TGTGCCAGCAGCCCGGGGGGCTCGGCCGGGGAGCTGTTTTTT
>.|TRBJ2-2|.|TRBV30
CAWSFGGREVGELFF
TGTGCCTGGAGTTTTGGAGGCAGGGAGGTCGGGGAGCTGTTTTTT
>.|TRBJ1-4|.|TRBV19
CAVLGRTNEKLFF
TGTGCCGTCTTAGGGAGAACTAATGAAAAACTGTTTTTT
>.|TRBJ2-2|.|TRBV11-2
CASSFSGVGTGELFF
TGTGCCAGCAGCTTCTCGGGAGTTGGAACCGGGGAGCTGTTTTTT
>.|TRBJ2-7|TRBD1|TRBV5-1
CASSSDRGRYEQYF
TGCGCCAGCAGCTCGGACAGGGGGCGATACGAGCAGTACTTC
>.|TRBJ1-6|TRBD1|TRBV18
CASSPPQGGSYNSPLHF
TGTGCCAGCTCACCACCTCAGGGGGGATCCTATAATTCACCCCTCCACTTT
>once|TRBJ2-7|.|TRBV27
CASSFYPQEGAYEQYF
TGTGCCAGCAGTTTTTATCCTCAGGAAGGGGCCTACGAGCAGTACTTC
>.|TRBJ2-2|TRBD2|TRBV19
CASRRDGAGGPSWTGELFF
TGTGCCAGTAGACGGGACGGAGCGGGAGGGCCCTCGTGGACCGGGGAGCTGTTTTTT
>.|TRBJ1-2|.|TRBV3-1/TRBV3-2
CASSQTRVGYGYTF
TGTGCCAGCAGCCAAACGAGAGTTGGCTATGGCTACACCTTC